This is a list of T cell receptor beta chains from one sample in a study of cytomegalovirus exposure and HLA in healthy donors. TCRdb's table, derived via immunoSEQ multiplex PCR, lists solely in-frame clones and lacks some. The table includes over 110,000 clones, 65% to 80% detected once. The sample consisted of PBMCs. Receptors originate from a male donor in good health and CMV-seropositive. CDR3s include the opening cysteine and the closing phenylalanine or tryptophan. The D gene is left open where the match is weak. For some rows the clone size is stated as once, few or many, or as a class when expanded; others skip it.

cdr3_nt cdr3_aa v_call clone_size j_call d_call
TGCGCCAGCAGCCAAGACGCTAGCGGAAGCTCCTACGAGCAGTACTTC CASSQDASGSSYEQYF TRBV4-3 few TRBJ2-7 TRBD2
TGTGCCAGCAGCGCCCGACAGGGTGCTACCGGGGAGCTGTTTTTT CASSARQGATGELFF TRBV7-2 . TRBJ2-2 TRBD1
TGTGCCAGCAGTCCTTCGGGACTAGCGCTCCACGAGCAGTACTTC CASSPSGLALHEQYF TRBV7-8 . TRBJ2-7 TRBD2
TGTGCCAGCAGCATCCAGGGGGGCAGCGGCGGCTACACCTTC CASSIQGGSGGYTF TRBV7-2 few TRBJ1-2 TRBD1
TGTGCCAGCGGCCCGAGGGAGACCCAGTACTTC CASGPRETQYF TRBV27 . TRBJ2-5 .
TGCAGCGTTGAAGTCCCGTCAGGGCCTCGACAAGAGACCCAGTACTTC CSVEVPSGPRQETQYF TRBV29-1 . TRBJ2-5 .
TGTGCCAGCATAGAAGGACAGGGAACCTACAATGAGCAGTTCTTC CASIEGQGTYNEQFF TRBV14 . TRBJ2-1 TRBD1
TGTGCCAGCAGCGTAGGTTCAGACTATGGCTACACCTTC CASSVGSDYGYTF TRBV9 . TRBJ1-2 .
TGTGCCAGCAGTCCCTCCTTGGGGGGGCGCTACGAGCAGTACTTC CASSPSLGGRYEQYF TRBV27 . TRBJ2-7 .
TGTGCCAGCAGCTTAGCTCGGATAGCGCAAGAGACCCAGTACTTC CASSLARIAQETQYF TRBV7-8 . TRBJ2-5 .
TGTGCCAGCACCTCCCCGGGGTTCCCCTACGAGCAGTACTTC CASTSPGFPYEQYF TRBV6-5 few TRBJ2-7 .
TGTGCCAGCAGTCGGGGGGCAGGGAATATCGGCGCAGATACGCAGTATTTT CASSRGAGNIGADTQYF TRBV9 . TRBJ2-3 .
TGTGCCTGGAGTCCAGGGACAGGGAATTACTTC CAWSPGTGNYF TRBV30 . TRBJ2-5 TRBD1
TGTGGGGCAGGGGAGAACACTGAAGCTTTCTTT CGAGENTEAFF TRBV25-1 . TRBJ1-1 .
TGCGCCAGCAGCTTGGGACAGGTGGGTGAAGCTTTCTTT CASSLGQVGEAFF TRBV5-1 . TRBJ1-1 .
TGTGCCAGCAGTTATTATGGGAGCCCGAACACTGAAGCTTTCTTT CASSYYGSPNTEAFF TRBV6-5 . TRBJ1-1 .
TGTGCCAGCAGCATCTCGACAGACACTGAAGCTTTCTTT CASSISTDTEAFF TRBV7-9 . TRBJ1-1 .
TGTGCCAGCAGTGAAGCGCGGGCCGGCACAGATACGCAGTATTTT CASSEARAGTDTQYF TRBV6-1 . TRBJ2-3 .
TGTGCCAGCAGCTTGCTGGGGCCGTTTAGCGGGGGTGGTACCTACGAGCAGTACTTC CASSLLGPFSGGGTYEQYF TRBV5-8 . TRBJ2-7 TRBD2
TGCGCCAGCAGCTTGGCGGGGACAGGGTACGAGCAGTACTTC CASSLAGTGYEQYF TRBV5-1 . TRBJ2-7 TRBD1
TGTGCCAGCAGCTTAGGTAGCGAGCTAATCACAGATACGCAGTATTTT CASSLGSELITDTQYF TRBV7-9 . TRBJ2-3 .
TGTGCCAGTAGTGTCGACGGGTACAATGAGCAGTTCTTC CASSVDGYNEQFF TRBV19 . TRBJ2-1 .
TGTGCCAGCAGCCCTGTAGCGATTAGCGGGAGCGATGAGCAGTTCTTC CASSPVAISGSDEQFF TRBV7-2 . TRBJ2-1 TRBD2
TGTGCCAGCAGCCCGTATGATGGGCTCTACGAGCAGTACTTC CASSPYDGLYEQYF TRBV7-9 . TRBJ2-7 .